In its sample, the clone carrying this T cell receptor beta chain ranks as medium-sized. The data were obtained in a study of low-dose radiotherapy and immunotherapy resistance in tumors. Turning to the study itself: In Cohort 2, 1 Gy per fraction was delivered every two weeks, for a total of 13 Gy over 26 weeks. At a dose of 200 mg/m2, intravenous cyclophosphamide was given every two weeks, one day before radiation and immunotherapy.

TRAV- and TRBV-specific primers, spanning alpha and beta chains, primed first-strand cDNA. It was with a constant-region primer and a V-primer adapter that TCRs were amplified over roughly 18 PCR cycles. One entry per CDR3 protein, called by TCRdb with MiXCR from the reads. The sample lists tens of thousands of distinct CDR3 sequences; about 28% were seen once. Time point reported: before trial treatment. Administered to the donors were nivolumab, ipilimumab, aspirin, low-dose cyclophosphamide and low-dose radiotherapy. CDR1 is MDHEN, CDR2 SYDVKM, per germline. This CDR3 has 16 residues. Trimming cost V 4 bases and J 1 base, with 14 bases left between them.

Specimen: PBMCs, collected before treatment. This TCR came from a male donor with gallbladder cancer. V gene TRBV28 combines with J gene TRBJ2-1, with D perhaps being TRBD1 or TRBD2 (5 bases each). Here the CDR3 DNA reads TGTGCCAGCAGTTACGGGGCGGGTGGTTCCTACAATGAGCAGTTCTTC. This translates into CASSYGAGGSYNEQFF.